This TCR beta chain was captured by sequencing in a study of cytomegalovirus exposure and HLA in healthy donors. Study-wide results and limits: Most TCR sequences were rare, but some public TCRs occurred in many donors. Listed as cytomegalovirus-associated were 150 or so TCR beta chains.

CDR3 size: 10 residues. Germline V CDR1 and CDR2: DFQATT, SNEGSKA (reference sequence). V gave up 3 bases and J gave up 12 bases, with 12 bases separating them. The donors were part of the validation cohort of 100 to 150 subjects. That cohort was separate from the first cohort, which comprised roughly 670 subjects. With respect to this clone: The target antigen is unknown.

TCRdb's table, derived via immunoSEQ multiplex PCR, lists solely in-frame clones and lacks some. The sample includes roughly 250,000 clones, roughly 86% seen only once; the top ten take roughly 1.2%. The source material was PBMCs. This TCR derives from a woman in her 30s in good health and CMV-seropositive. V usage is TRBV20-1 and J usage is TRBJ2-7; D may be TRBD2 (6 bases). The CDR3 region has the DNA TGCAGTGCTAGTGACGGGAGACCGTACTTC. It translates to CSASDGRPYF.